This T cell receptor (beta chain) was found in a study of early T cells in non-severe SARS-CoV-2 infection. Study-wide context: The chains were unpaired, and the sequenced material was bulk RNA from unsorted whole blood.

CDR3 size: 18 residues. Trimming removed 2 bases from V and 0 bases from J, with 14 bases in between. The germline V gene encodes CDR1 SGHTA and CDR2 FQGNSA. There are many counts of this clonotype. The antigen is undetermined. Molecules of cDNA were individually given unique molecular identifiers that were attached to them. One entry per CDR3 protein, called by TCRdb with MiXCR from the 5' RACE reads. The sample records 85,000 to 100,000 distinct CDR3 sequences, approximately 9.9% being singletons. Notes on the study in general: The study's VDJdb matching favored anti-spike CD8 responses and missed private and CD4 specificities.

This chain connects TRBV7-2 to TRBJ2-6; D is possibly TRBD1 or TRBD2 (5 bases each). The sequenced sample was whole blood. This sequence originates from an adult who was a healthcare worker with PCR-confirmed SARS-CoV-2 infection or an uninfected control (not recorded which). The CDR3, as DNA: TGTGCCAGCAGCTTAAGAGGGGCGAAGAGCTCTGGGGCCAACGTCCTGACTTTC. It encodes CASSLRGAKSSGANVLTF.